The 24 T cell receptor beta chains below all came from one sample that was sequenced in a study of Graves' ophthalmopathy and Graves' hyperthyroidism. Amplification of the TCR beta CDR3 regions used RNA transcripts (as template). An initial RT-PCR round employing HTBI primers preceded a second-round multiplex PCR. TCRdb redid the calling of the multiplex PCR reads with MiXCR, one entry per CDR3 protein. The sample shows about 740,000 distinct CDR3 sequences, approximately 40% of them seen only once. Sequencing input: peripheral blood. These receptors all stem from an adult man with Graves' ophthalmopathy.

The chain employs TRBV11-2 and TRBJ2-3, with TRBD2 matching over 9 bases. V was clipped by 1 base and J by 4 bases; unmatched bases: 6. The CDR3 spans 16 residues. CDR1 and CDR2 (germline): SGHAT, FQNNGV. The CDR3 DNA reads TGTGCCAGCAGCTTAGCGGTAGCGGGAGCATCAGATACGCAGTATTTT. It codes for CASSLAVAGASDTQYF.

The genes are TRBV13 and TRBJ2-7; TRBD2 aligns across 9 bases. CDR1 is PRHDT, CDR2 FYEKMQ, per germline (reference sequence). After removal of 5 bases from V and 2 bases from J, the junction contained 7 bases not matched to a gene. The CDR3 extends over 15 amino acids. CDR3 in amino acids: CASSRTSEKTYEQYF. The CDR3 DNA sequence: TGTGCCAGCAGCCGGACTAGCGAGAAGACCTACGAGCAGTACTTC.

CDR3 coding DNA: TGTGCCAGCAGCCGCCCTTTAATGTCTGGGAGCGAGCAGTACTTC. Translated, it gives CASSRPLMSGSEQYF. The chain joins TRBV14 to TRBJ2-7; TRBD2 might be the D (5 bases). The germline CDR1 and CDR2 sequences are SGHDN and FVKESK. The V and J ends lost 4 bases and 6 bases respectively, with 19 bases between them. The length of the CDR3 is 15 residues. The whole variable domain, filled in from reference TRBV14 and TRBJ2-7, reads EAGVTQFPSHSVIEKGQTVTLRCDPISGHDNLYWYRRVMGKEIKFLLHFVKESKQDESGMPNNRFLAERTGGTYSTLKVQPAELEDSGVYFCASSRPLMSGSEQYFGPGTRLTVT.

Turning to this clonotype: It may be a read error: a sequence one base away is much more abundant. The chain is built from TRBV24-1 and TRBJ2-7; the match to TRBD2 covers 11 bases. The CDR3 runs to 16 residues. Unmatched junction bases numbered 7, after V lost 5 bases and J lost 2 bases. Germline-derived CDR1 and CDR2 are KGHDR and SFDVKD. In nucleotides, the CDR3 is TGTGCCACCAGTGGATCGACTAGCGGGAACACCTACGAGCAGTACTTC. Protein: CATSGSTSGNTYEQYF.

The chain employs TRBV9 and TRBJ2-6; 8 bases fit TRBD1. The CDR3 loop spans 18 amino acids. Germline V CDR1 and CDR2: SGDLS, YYNGEE. V shed 3 bases and J 0 bases; nucleotides not matched to a gene: 8. CDR3: CASSGTGTFSSGANVLTF. The CDR3 nucleotides read TGTGCCAGCAGCGGGACAGGGACCTTTAGCTCTGGGGCCAACGTCCTGACTTTC.

This clonotype was seen ten or more times. The chain couples TRBV5-5 to TRBJ1-6; 9 positions agree with TRBD1. There are 15 residues in the CDR3. Trimming cost V 0 bases and J 10 bases; bases outside gene matches: 5. Germline loops: CDR1 SGHKS, CDR2 YYEKEE (reference sequence). CDR3 loop: CASSLVGTGNSPLHF. The CDR3 nucleotides read TGTGCCAGCAGCTTGGTGGGGACAGGGAACTCACCCCTCCACTTT.

The genes are TRBV4-3 and TRBJ2-7; 9 nucleotides line up with TRBD2. This CDR3 comprises 16 residues. The germline V gene encodes CDR1 LGHNA and CDR2 YSLEER. V lost 0 bases, J lost 0 bases, and 3 bases stayed unmatched. CDR3 coding DNA: TGCGCCAGCAGCCAAGATGCGGGAGGGGACTCCTACGAGCAGTACTTC. Its translation: CASSQDAGGDSYEQYF.

This clonotype has only one observation. The junction does not match germline at one end; this may be a read error. The gene calls are TRBV10-3 and TRBJ2-7; no clear D. The DNA matches TRBJ2-5 better at its end, which makes the J call doubtful. CDR1 ENHRY and CDR2 SYGVKD come from the germline V gene. The CDR3 runs 12 residues. CDR3 DNA: TGTGCCAGCAGTCCGGCCGAGGCGACCCAGTACTTC. It yields the protein CASSPAEATQYF.

The chain couples TRBV7-6 to TRBJ2-2, with D possibly TRBD1 on 5 matching bases. The germline CDR1 and CDR2 sequences are SGHVS and FNYEAQ. V shed 6 bases and J shed 4 bases, with 15 bases lying between them. The CDR3 covers 15 residues. This CDR3 is CASSLRQMATGELFF. For the CDR3, the DNA is TGTGCCAGCAGTCTGAGACAGATGGCCACCGGGGAGCTGTTTTTT.

This clonotype was recorded at least ten times. The V call is TRBV19, the J call TRBJ1-5, with D possibly being TRBD1 (5 bases). The V gene's germline CDR1 is LNHDA and CDR2 SQIVND (reference sequence). This CDR3 is built from 15 residues. Trimming took off 5 bases at V and 1 base at J, with 12 bases between the two ends. In nucleotides, the CDR3 is TGTGCCAGTAGTGCCACAGGTGGAAGCAATCAGCCCCAGCATTTT. This gives the protein CASSATGGSNQPQHF.

V and J are TRBV19 and TRBJ1-2, with a weak D call TRBD1 (5 bases). The CDR3 is made up of 13 amino acids. CDR1 and CDR2 from the germline V gene are LNHDA and SQIVND (reference sequence). Trimming took 3 bases from V and 6 from J, leaving 11 bases between them. As DNA, the CDR3 is TGTGCCAGTAGTATCTACGGAGGGGATGGCTACACCTTC. It is translated as CASSIYGGDGYTF. The whole variable domain, remainder taken from reference TRBV19 and TRBJ1-2, is DGGITQSPKYLFRKEGQNVTLSCEQNLNHDAMYWYRQDPGQGLRLIYYSQIVNDFQKGDIAEGYSVSREKKESFPLTVTSAQKNPTAFYLCASSIYGGDGYTFGSGTRLTVV.

This chain uses TRBV9 with TRBJ2-1, with D possibly matching TRBD2 (6 bases). Germline CDR1 SGDLS, CDR2 YYNGEE. The V gene lost 5 bases and the J gene lost 3 bases, with 18 bases spanning the gap. This CDR3 has 16 residues. CDR3 protein: CASSGGALQVYNEQFF. Here the CDR3 DNA reads TGTGCCAGCAGTGGAGGGGCACTTCAAGTCTACAATGAGCAGTTCTTC. The full variable domain, completed using reference TRBV9 and TRBJ2-1, is DSGVTQTPKHLITATGQRVTLRCSPRSGDLSVYWYQQSLDQGLQFLIQYYNGEERAKGNILERFSAQQFPDLHSELNLSSLELGDSALYFCASSGGALQVYNEQFFGPGTRLTVL.

The rearrangement joins TRBV29-1 to TRBJ2-7; D uncertain. The end of the DNA is better explained by TRBJ2-1, so the J call may be wrong. Germline lookup yields CDR1 SQVTM and CDR2 ANQGSEA. The CDR3 is 10 amino acids. CDR3 DNA sequence: TGCAGCGTTGTAGGGAATGAGCAGTTCTTC. Amino acids: CSVVGNEQFF.

This clonotype was seen at least ten times. The CDR3 DNA reads as TGTGCCAGCAGCCCAAGCGGCGCCGATACGCAGTATTTT. This translates into CASSPSGADTQYF. J is TRBJ2-3 and V is TRBV13, with a weak D call TRBD2 (5 bases). V lost 5 bases to trimming and J lost 6 bases, with 12 bases between them. The CDR3 sequence is 13 residues long. The germline gives CDR1 PRHDT, CDR2 FYEKMQ (reference sequence).

This clonotype has at least ten counts. Written as DNA, the CDR3 is TGCAGCGTTGAAGAACGAGACAGGGGCTCTGGGGCCAACGTCCTGACTTTC. Amino acids: CSVEERDRGSGANVLTF. The chain recombines TRBV29-1 with TRBJ2-6; 8 bases map to TRBD1. This CDR3 comprises 17 residues. J gave up 0 bases and V 0 bases, and 4 bases lay outside the gene matches. CDR1 is SQVTM and CDR2 is ANQGSEA in the germline V gene.

A few counts support this clonotype. J is TRBJ1-3 and V is TRBV7-9, with 9 bases matching TRBD1. CDR1 is SEHNR and CDR2 is FQNEAQ in the germline V gene (reference sequence). The V and J ends lost 7 bases and 4 bases, in that order; junction bases with no gene match: 8. This CDR3 has 15 residues. CDR3 DNA: TGTGCCAGCACCCTCTTGGGGACAGGGGGAAACACCATATATTTT. Its protein product is CASTLLGTGGNTIYF.

This chain connects TRBV11-1 to TRBJ1-1; D may be TRBD1 (5 bases). There are 16 residues in the CDR3. V lost 8 bases, J lost 2 bases, and 21 bases lay in between. Germline V gives CDR1 SGHAT, CDR2 FQDESV (reference sequence). This CDR3 is CASPSRGIGDNTEAFF. CDR3 nucleotide sequence: TGTGCCAGCCCTTCGCGAGGCATTGGGGACAACACTGAAGCTTTCTTT.

Concerning this clonotype itself: A much larger clone lies a single base off, so this may be a read error. The J gene is TRBJ1-4, the V gene TRBV2; a weak D match, TRBD1 (5 bases). CDR3 length: 14 amino acids. CDR1 and CDR2 (germline): SNHLY, FYNNEI. The V and J ends lost 6 bases and 0 bases respectively, with 8 bases between them. CDR3 nucleotide sequence: TGTGCCAGCAGGGACAAAGCAACTAATGAAAAACTGTTTTTT. Its translation: CASRDKATNEKLFF.

This clonotype was counted many times. This sequence joins TRBV7-9 and TRBJ1-4, with 7 positions matching TRBD1. CDR1 is SEHNR, CDR2 FQNEAQ, per germline (reference sequence). The CDR3 covers 15 residues. V shed 4 bases, J shed 4 bases, and the junction held 6 bases outside the gene matches. The CDR3 region is CASSSGTASNEKLFF. As DNA, the CDR3 is TGTGCCAGCAGCTCCGGGACAGCCAGTAATGAAAAACTGTTTTTT.

The table lists this clonotype with a few counts. The chain has TRBV12-3 or TRBV12-4 and TRBJ2-7; no clear D. This CDR3 contains 14 residues. V gave up 3 bases and J gave up 2 bases, with 11 bases separating them. The CDR3 nucleotides are TGTGCCAGCAGTTTCGGCCTGGCCGCCTACGAGCAGTACTTC. Residues: CASSFGLAAYEQYF.

This clonotype has a count of ten or more. The gene calls are TRBV12-3 or TRBV12-4 and TRBJ2-5; D gene unclear. There are 11 residues in the CDR3. Trimming pared 5 bases from V and 2 bases from J, leaving 3 bases between. CDR3 sequence reads: CASSTQETQYF. CDR3 DNA sequence: TGTGCCAGCAGTACGCAAGAGACCCAGTACTTC.

A word on this clonotype: The junction differs from germline at one of its ends, possibly a read error. The chain is built from TRBV2 and TRBJ2-7; D may be TRBD2 (5 bases). CDR1 is SNHLY, CDR2 FYNNEI, per germline. The CDR3 consists of 12 residues. CDR3 sequence (DNA): TGTGCCAGTAGTGAAGACGACGGGGAGCTGTACTTC. Encoded protein: CASSEDDGELYF. Together with reference TRBV2 and TRBJ2-7, the CDR3 gives the full variable domain: EPEVTQTPSHQVTQMGQEVILRCVPISNHLYFYWYRQILGQKVEFLVSFYNNEISEKSEIFDDQFSVERPDGSNFTLKIRSTKLEDSAMYFCASSEDDGELYFGPGTRLTVT.

The chain links TRBV20-1 to TRBJ1-4; 9 bases are a match to TRBD1. Near its end, the DNA agrees better with TRBJ2-2, so the J call may be wrong. This CDR3 spans 15 amino acids. Per germline, CDR1 DFQATT and CDR2 SNEGSKA (reference sequence). The CDR3 DNA sequence: TGCAGTGCTAGCCAACAGGGGGCGGTAAAAGGGGAGCTGTTTTTT. Translating gives CSASQQGAVKGELFF.

Ten or more counts support this clonotype. This CDR3 is CAISDPGRGDEAFF. CDR3 DNA: TGTGCCATCAGTGACCCGGGAAGGGGTGATGAAGCTTTCTTT. The rearrangement joins TRBV10-3 to TRBJ1-1; tentatively, D is TRBD1 (5 bases). The length of the CDR3 is 14 residues. V was clipped by 3 bases and J by 7 bases, with 15 bases between them. Germline CDR1 and CDR2: ENHRY and SYGVKD.